Listed here is a single T cell receptor (beta chain). Its matching antigen is unknown. This sample also contains other DNA sequences that code for the same CDR3. The record originates from a study of T cells in narcolepsy. Germline CDR1 SGHDT, CDR2 YYEEEE. The junction had 15 bases not matched to a gene; V was cut back by 1 base and J by 5 bases. The CDR3 totals 18 residues. Repertoires were generated with immunoSEQ multiplex PCR, while TCRdb's copy carries only in-frame clones and drops some. The sample records about 30,000 clones, around four fifths being singletons. Study-level points and caveats: No autoreactive T cell clone sequences appeared in some memory CD4+ repertoires. Same-patient CSF and blood CD4+ T cell clonotypes included HCRT-specific and TRIB2-specific autoreactive ones.

The sequencing input was CD45RA- memory CD4+ T cells from PBMCs. The V gene is TRBV5-6, the J gene TRBJ2-5; 9 bases are shared with TRBD2. The clonotype comes from a human donor with narcolepsy. CDR3 coding DNA: TGTGCCAGCAGCTTGTCGATCATGGCGGGAGGGCCCGGGGAGACCCAGTACTTC. It is translated as CASSLSIMAGGPGETQYF.